Listed below are T cell receptor beta chains from one sample, sequenced in a study of blood T cell repertoires in COVID-19. TCRdb's copy holds only in-frame clones and misses some; the assay was immunoSEQ multiplex PCR. Of about 37,000 clones listed, 85% to 90% were seen once; the top ten hold roughly two thirds. Sequencing input: peripheral blood. The source of these receptors is a man between 65 and 85 years old with acute or convalescent COVID-19. Both conserved end residues are part of each CDR3. Size tells how often a clone was seen (once, few, many) or the class of an expanded clone, and some rows leave it out.

v_call: TRBV27
j_call: TRBJ1-2
clone_size: -
cdr3_aa: CASSPDRGGSNYGYTF

v_call: TRBV7-8
j_call: TRBJ1-4
clone_size: -
cdr3_aa: CASSLGNRGREKLFF

v_call: TRBV28
j_call: TRBJ2-1
clone_size: -
cdr3_aa: CASRDTHPYNEQFF

v_call: TRBV7-9
j_call: TRBJ2-4
clone_size: -
cdr3_aa: CASSPDRGAIQYF

v_call: TRBV5-6
j_call: TRBJ2-7
clone_size: -
cdr3_aa: CASSLPVSYEQYF

v_call: TRBV12-3/TRBV12-4
j_call: TRBJ1-5
clone_size: -
cdr3_aa: CASTPGYQPQHF

v_call: TRBV10-3
j_call: TRBJ2-7
clone_size: -
cdr3_aa: CAISDGTGNYEQYF

v_call: TRBV18
j_call: TRBJ2-1
clone_size: -
cdr3_aa: CASSPLGVQGTEQFF

v_call: TRBV7-2
j_call: TRBJ1-4
clone_size: once
cdr3_aa: CASSLDPGNEKLFF

v_call: TRBV11-3
j_call: TRBJ2-1
clone_size: -
cdr3_aa: CASSRSSGRADEQFF

v_call: TRBV25-1
j_call: TRBJ2-3
clone_size: -
cdr3_aa: CASSRDRSTDTQYF

v_call: TRBV29-1
j_call: TRBJ1-1
clone_size: -
cdr3_aa: CSAGKNTEAFF

v_call: TRBV4-1
j_call: TRBJ2-1
clone_size: -
cdr3_aa: CASRPGLAGGYEQFF

v_call: TRBV21-1
j_call: TRBJ1-1
clone_size: -
cdr3_aa: CASSKRQNTEAFF

v_call: TRBV30
j_call: TRBJ2-3
clone_size: -
cdr3_aa: CAWSVPATVTDTQYF

v_call: TRBV5-1
j_call: TRBJ2-5
clone_size: once
cdr3_aa: CASRLTSGALETQYF

v_call: TRBV7-9
j_call: TRBJ1-2
clone_size: -
cdr3_aa: CASRDTAYGYTF